One sample yielded the 29 T cell receptor beta chains listed below, sequenced in a study of blood T cell repertoires in COVID-19. The table came from immunoSEQ multiplex PCR; TCRdb's copy has only in-frame clones and leaves some out. The profile shows some 300,000 clones, about 90% of them singletons. Sequenced input: peripheral blood. The receptor source for this set is a woman aged 45-60 years with COVID-19, enrolled during active disease.

The chain carries TRBV4-2 and TRBJ2-1; 7 nucleotides align to TRBD2. Per the germline V gene, CDR1 is LGHNA and CDR2 is YNFKEQ. V shed 0 bases, J shed 4 bases, and the junction held 6 bases outside the gene matches. The CDR3 runs to 16 residues. This chain's CDR3 is CASSQDLQRGYNEQFF. CDR3 bases: TGTGCCAGCAGCCAAGATCTGCAGCGGGGATACAATGAGCAGTTCTTC.

This clone showed up just a few times. In DNA, the CDR3 is TGTGCCAGTAGTCAGCGGACGAACACCGGGGAGCTGTTTTTT. Translating gives CASSQRTNTGELFF. V gene TRBV19 combines with J gene TRBJ2-2, with D tentatively TRBD2 (5 bases). Trimming removed 5 bases at V and 0 bases at J, with 7 bases between. This CDR3 spans 14 amino acids. Per the germline V gene, CDR1 is LNHDA and CDR2 is SQIVND (reference sequence).

The rearrangement joins TRBV5-1 to TRBJ2-7, with TRBD2 identical over 8 bases. Germline V gene lookup returns CDR1 SGHRS and CDR2 YFSETQ. Losses at the gene ends were 1 base for V and 3 bases for J; bases not matched to a gene: 3. The CDR3 has 14 residues. CDR3 in DNA: TGCGCCAGCAGCTTGAGTACTAGCGGCTACGAGCAGTACTTC. Translated: CASSLSTSGYEQYF. Together with reference TRBV5-1 and TRBJ2-7, the CDR3 gives the full variable domain: KAGVTQTPRYLIKTRGQQVTLSCSPISGHRSVSWYQQTPGQGLQFLFEYFSETQRNKGNFPGRFSGRQFSNSRSEMNVSTLELGDSALYLCASSLSTSGYEQYFGPGTRLTVT.

V usage is TRBV6-5 and J usage is TRBJ1-1, with D unresolved. The CDR3 is made up of 14 amino acids. CDR1 is MNHEY and CDR2 is SVGAGI in the germline V gene. With 6 bases removed from V and 0 bases from J, the gap between germline ends came to 11 bases. The CDR3 protein is CASRDRQLNTEAFF. The DNA for the CDR3 is TGTGCCAGCAGGGATCGACAATTGAACACTGAAGCTTTCTTT.

The chain has TRBV7-2 and TRBJ1-6, with 10 bases aligning to TRBD1. This CDR3 region has 16 residues. Germline CDR1 reads SGHTA; CDR2 reads FQGNSA. Trimming removed 1 base from V and 10 bases from J; junction bases left unmatched: 7. The CDR3 here is CASSLDPWTGGSPLHF. The CDR3 DNA is TGTGCCAGCAGCTTAGATCCTTGGACAGGGGGATCACCCCTCCACTTT.

The chain joins TRBV19 to TRBJ2-2; 8 bases match TRBD1. The CDR3 is made up of 14 amino acids. Germline V lookup: CDR1 LNHDA, CDR2 SQIVND (reference sequence). Trimming took 10 bases from V and 0 from J; bases not matched to a gene: 4. CDR3 nucleotide sequence: TGTGCCACCCACAGGGGGGCGAACACCGGGGAGCTGTTTTTT. Its translation: CATHRGANTGELFF.

This rearrangement joins TRBV25-1 to TRBJ2-7, with TRBD2 matching 8 bases. This CDR3 is 16 amino acids long. Germline trimming cut 4 bases from V and 0 bases from J; bases unmatched to any gene: 8. Germline values: CDR1 MGHDK, CDR2 SYGVNS. CDR3 residues: CASSARLARDSYEQYF. In DNA form, the CDR3 reads TGTGCCAGCAGTGCCAGACTAGCGCGTGACTCCTACGAGCAGTACTTC.

With regard to this clone: Other nucleotide sequences from this sample produce the same CDR3. The V gene is TRBV19, the J gene TRBJ1-1; maybe TRBD1 (6 bases). This CDR3 region has 14 residues. Between the trimmed V and J ends, which lost 6 bases and 4 bases, there was a span of 15 bases. Germline V lookup: CDR1 LNHDA, CDR2 SQIVND (reference sequence). CDR3: CASSLQGRGTEAFF. As DNA, the CDR3 is TGTGCCAGTAGCCTACAGGGCCGGGGCACTGAAGCTTTCTTT. The whole variable domain, filled in from reference TRBV19 and TRBJ1-1, reads DGGITQSPKYLFRKEGQNVTLSCEQNLNHDAMYWYRQDPGQGLRLIYYSQIVNDFQKGDIAEGYSVSREKKESFPLTVTSAQKNPTAFYLCASSLQGRGTEAFFGQGTRLTVV.

For the CDR3, the DNA is TGTGCCTGGAGGACGGTGGGGGGGCACGTCTCACCCCTCCACTTT. Its protein is CAWRTVGGHVSPLHF. The chain employs TRBV30 and TRBJ1-6; D possibly corresponds to TRBD1 (6 bases). CDR1 and CDR2 from the germline V gene are GTSNPN and SVGIG (reference sequence). V shed 3 bases and J shed 10 bases, with 19 bases lying between them. The CDR3 runs 15 residues.

The chain has TRBV19 and TRBJ1-1; D uncertain. Germline loops: CDR1 LNHDA, CDR2 SQIVND (reference sequence). The CDR3 covers 14 residues. V was clipped by 8 bases and J by 0 bases, with 13 bases between them. The CDR3 sequence is CASSPGRVNTEAFF. The CDR3 DNA reads TGTGCCAGTTCCCCGGGGAGGGTGAACACTGAAGCTTTCTTT.

This chain uses TRBV27 with TRBJ2-7; D unclear. Germline assignment: CDR1 MNHEY and CDR2 SMNVEV (reference sequence). V dropped 4 bases and J dropped 2 bases, with 12 bases sitting between them. The CDR3 sequence is 14 residues long. This chain's CDR3 is CASSSLAETYEQYF. The DNA of the CDR3 is TGTGCCAGCAGTTCCCTGGCGGAAACCTACGAGCAGTACTTC.

The chain carries TRBV6-4 and TRBJ2-5, with TRBD1 matching 8 bases. J lost 5 bases, V lost 0 bases, and 14 bases had no gene match. Looked up from germline, CDR1 is MRHNA and CDR2 is SNTAGT. This CDR3 is 18 amino acids long. For the CDR3, the DNA is TGTGCCAGCAGTGACTCGACAGCGACAGGGGCCCCTCCGGAGACCCAGTACTTC. Amino acids: CASSDSTATGAPPETQYF.

The chain recombines TRBV30 with TRBJ1-1, with 8 bases lining up with TRBD1. Per the germline V gene, CDR1 is GTSNPN and CDR2 is SVGIG (reference sequence). The CDR3 runs to 14 residues. The V and J ends lost 4 bases and 7 bases, in that order; junction bases with no gene match: 11. The CDR3 bases are TGTGCCTGGACTAAAACCGGACAGGGCCTTGAAGCTTTCTTT. It yields the protein CAWTKTGQGLEAFF.

Here the CDR3 reads CAWSVVAGGPGETQYF. DNA of the CDR3: TGTGCCTGGAGTGTAGTAGCGGGAGGGCCGGGGGAGACCCAGTACTTC. The chain is built from TRBV30 and TRBJ2-5; 11 nucleotides line up with TRBD2. The CDR3 extends over 16 amino acids. Trimming removed 0 bases from V and 5 bases from J; junction bases left unmatched: 8. Germline V gene sequence: CDR1 GTSNPN, CDR2 SVGIG (reference sequence).

This rearrangement joins TRBV6-6 to TRBJ1-5; 9 bases match TRBD1. Unmatched junction bases numbered 9, after V lost 8 bases and J lost 4 bases. This CDR3 region has 15 residues. The germline CDR1 and CDR2 sequences are MNHNY and SVGAGI (reference sequence). Here the CDR3 DNA reads TGTGCCAGCGGACCGGGACAGGGTACGAATCAGCCCCAGCATTTT. As protein: CASGPGQGTNQPQHF.

The V call is TRBV19, the J call TRBJ2-1; D not resolved. Germline-derived CDR1 and CDR2 are LNHDA and SQIVND (reference sequence). Deletions cut 1 base from V and 4 bases from J, with 8 bases between. The CDR3 extends over 14 amino acids. CDR3 in DNA: TGTGCCAGTAGTATAGGGGCCGCGTACAATGAGCAGTTCTTC. Amino acid sequence: CASSIGAAYNEQFF.

V and J are TRBV10-1 and TRBJ2-7; TRBD1 aligns across 10 bases. The germline V gene encodes CDR1 WNHNN and CDR2 SYGVQD (reference sequence). V dropped 6 bases and J dropped 7; count of bases not matched to a gene: 12. This CDR3 is 15 amino acids long. The CDR3 nucleotides are TGCGCCAGCAGCTACCCCGGGACAGGGGTGTGGGAGCAGTACTTC. Its translation: CASSYPGTGVWEQYF.

This sequence joins TRBV18 and TRBJ2-3; D is unresolved. Germline values: CDR1 KGHSH, CDR2 LQKENI. V lost 6 bases and J 3 bases, leaving 7 bases between the germline ends. The CDR3 length is 12 residues. The CDR3 region is CASSATTDTQYF. The CDR3 region has the DNA TGTGCCAGCTCGGCGACAACAGATACGCAGTATTTT.

The rearrangement uses TRBV27 and TRBJ1-2, with D perhaps matching TRBD1 (6 bases). Germline-derived CDR1 and CDR2 are MNHEY and SMNVEV (reference sequence). V lost 5 bases to trimming and J lost 5 bases, with 12 bases between them. The CDR3 runs to 13 residues. This CDR3 reads CASSPEGGYGYTF. The CDR3 DNA is TGTGCCAGCAGTCCCGAGGGGGGGTATGGCTACACCTTC.

V and J are TRBV19 and TRBJ1-1; 7 bases line up with TRBD1. J gave up 0 bases and V 3 bases, and 1 base lay outside the gene matches. The length of the CDR3 is 14 residues. Germline CDR1 and CDR2: LNHDA and SQIVND (reference sequence). Written as DNA, the CDR3 is TGTGCCAGTAGTATTGGGACAGTGAACACTGAAGCTTTCTTT. Protein product: CASSIGTVNTEAFF.

This clone was seen once. The genes are TRBV6-5 and TRBJ1-6, with 8 bases matching TRBD1. This CDR3 is built from 15 residues. Germline CDR1 and CDR2: MNHEY and SVGAGI. The junction had 14 bases not matched to a gene; V was cut back by 7 bases and J by 12 bases. The CDR3 loop reads CASNPGGTGFIPLHF. The CDR3 bases are TGTGCCAGCAACCCGGGCGGGACAGGCTTCATACCCCTCCACTTT.

The chain joins TRBV5-6 to TRBJ1-2, with D possibly being TRBD1 (5 bases). CDR1 is SGHDT, CDR2 YYEEEE, per germline. CDR3 length equals 17 residues. V lost 3 bases and J lost 2, with 20 bases in between. The CDR3 reads CASSSGGPTTLNYGYTF. The CDR3 nucleotides read TGTGCCAGCAGCTCGGGGGGACCGACTACTCTGAACTATGGCTACACCTTC.

In its sample, this clone was seen once. This chain links TRBV5-1 with TRBJ2-2; 9 nucleotides line up with TRBD2. Losses at the gene ends were 0 bases for V and 5 bases for J; bases not matched to a gene: 5. This CDR3 spans 16 amino acids. CDR1 SGHRS and CDR2 YFSETQ come from the germline V gene. Written as DNA, the CDR3 is TGCGCCAGCAGCTTGGGGGTTAGCGGGAGAACCGGGGAGCTGTTTTTT. This sequence encodes CASSLGVSGRTGELFF.

The genes are TRBV25-1 and TRBJ2-1, with 9 bases identical to TRBD2. CDR3 length equals 16 residues. V trimming: 3 bases; J trimming: 0 bases; junction bases outside the gene matches: 3. In germline, CDR1 is MGHDK, CDR2 SYGVNS. Here the CDR3 DNA reads TGTGCCAGCAGTGAGCTAGCGGGGAGCTCCTACAATGAGCAGTTCTTC. Its protein product is CASSELAGSSYNEQFF.

The rearrangement links TRBV5-6 to TRBJ2-6; D unclear. CDR3 length equals 16 residues. The V gene lost 1 base and the J gene lost 0 bases, with 8 bases spanning the gap. Germline loops: CDR1 SGHDT, CDR2 YYEEEE. The CDR3 protein is CASSLWFSSGANVLTF. In nucleotides, the CDR3 is TGTGCCAGCAGCTTGTGGTTTAGCTCTGGGGCCAACGTCCTGACTTTC. Full variable domain (rest looked up from reference TRBV5-6 and TRBJ2-6): DAGVTQSPTHLIKTRGQQVTLRCSPKSGHDTVSWYQQALGQGPQFIFQYYEEEERQRGNFPDRFSGHQFPNYSSELNVNALLLGDSALYLCASSLWFSSGANVLTFGAGSRLTVL.

The V gene is TRBV7-3, the J gene TRBJ1-2, with TRBD1 matching 9 bases. The V and J ends lost 5 bases and 8 bases, in that order; junction bases with no gene match: 9. This CDR3 contains 14 residues. Germline V gene data show CDR1 as SGHTA and CDR2 as FQGTGA. DNA for the CDR3: TGTGCCAGCAGCACTCCGGGACAGGGTAGCGGCTACACCTTC. Its translation: CASSTPGQGSGYTF. The full variable domain, its missing parts supplied by reference TRBV7-3 and TRBJ1-2, is GAGVSQTPSNKVTEKGKYVELRCDPISGHTALYWYRQSLGQGPEFLIYFQGTGAADDSGLPNDRFFAVRPEGSVSTLKIQRTERGDSAVYLCASSTPGQGSGYTFGSGTRLTVV.

V is TRBV5-6 and J is TRBJ1-4; 7 bases match TRBD1. The V segment lost 1 base and the J segment 4 bases; nucleotides outside the gene matches: 4. Germline loops: CDR1 SGHDT, CDR2 YYEEEE. This CDR3 spans 15 amino acids. Here the CDR3 DNA reads TGTGCCAGCAGCTTGTCCGGGACAGTTAATGAAAAACTGTTTTTT. Translation: CASSLSGTVNEKLFF.

The CDR3 spells CASSLRGPGSYNEQFF. The DNA of the CDR3 is TGCGCCAGCAGCCTGAGGGGGCCAGGCTCCTACAATGAGCAGTTCTTC. The genes are TRBV10-1 and TRBJ2-1; 7 nucleotides match TRBD1. The germline CDR1 and CDR2 sequences are WNHNN and SYGVQD (reference sequence). With 6 bases clipped from V and 0 bases from J, the junction kept 8 bases outside the gene matches. This CDR3 has 16 amino acids.

The J gene is TRBJ2-7, the V gene TRBV18, with D hard to call. CDR1 is KGHSH and CDR2 is LQKENI in the germline V gene. V gave up 2 bases and J gave up 3 bases, with 8 bases separating them. The CDR3 is 13 amino acids. Here the CDR3 reads CASSPSPSYEQYF. The CDR3 region has the DNA TGTGCCAGCTCACCATCGCCCAGCTACGAGCAGTACTTC.